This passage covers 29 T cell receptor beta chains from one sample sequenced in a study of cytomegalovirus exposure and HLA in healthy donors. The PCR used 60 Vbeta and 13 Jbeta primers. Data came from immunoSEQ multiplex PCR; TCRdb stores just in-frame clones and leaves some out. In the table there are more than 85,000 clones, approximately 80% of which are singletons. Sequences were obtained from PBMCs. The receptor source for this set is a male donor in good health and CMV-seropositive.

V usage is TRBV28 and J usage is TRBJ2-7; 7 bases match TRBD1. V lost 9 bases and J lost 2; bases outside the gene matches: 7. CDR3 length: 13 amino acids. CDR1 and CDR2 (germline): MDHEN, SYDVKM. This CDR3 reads CASHSQGPYEQYF. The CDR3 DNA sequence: TGTGCCAGTCACTCACAGGGGCCCTACGAGCAGTACTTC. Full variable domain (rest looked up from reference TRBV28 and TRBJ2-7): DVKVTQSSRYLVKRTGEKVFLECVQDMDHENMFWYRQDPGLGLRLIYFSYDVKMKEKGDIPEGYSVSREKKERFSLILESASTNQTSMYLCASHSQGPYEQYFGPGTRLTVT.

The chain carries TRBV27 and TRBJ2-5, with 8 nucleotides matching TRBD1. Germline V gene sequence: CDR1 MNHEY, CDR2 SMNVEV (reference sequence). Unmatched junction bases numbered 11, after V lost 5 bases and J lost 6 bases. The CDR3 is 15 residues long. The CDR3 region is CASSPAGTGSKTQYF. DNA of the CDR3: TGTGCCAGCAGTCCGGCCGGGACAGGATCGAAGACCCAGTACTTC.

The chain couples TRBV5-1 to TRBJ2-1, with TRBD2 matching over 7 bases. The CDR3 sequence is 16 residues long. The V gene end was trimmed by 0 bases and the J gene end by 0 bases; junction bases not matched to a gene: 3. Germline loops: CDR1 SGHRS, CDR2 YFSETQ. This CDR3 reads CASSLAGGGSYNEQFF. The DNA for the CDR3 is TGCGCCAGCAGCTTGGCGGGAGGAGGCTCCTACAATGAGCAGTTCTTC.

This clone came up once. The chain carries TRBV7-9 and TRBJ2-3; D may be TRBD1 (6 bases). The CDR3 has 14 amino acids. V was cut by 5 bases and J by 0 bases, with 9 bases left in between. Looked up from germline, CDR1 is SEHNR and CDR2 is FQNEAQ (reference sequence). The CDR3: CASSLGQSTDTQYF. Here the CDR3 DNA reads TGTGCCAGCAGCCTCGGACAGAGCACAGATACGCAGTATTTT. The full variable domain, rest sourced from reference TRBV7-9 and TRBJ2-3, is DTGVSQNPRHKITKRGQNVTFRCDPISEHNRLYWYRQTLGQGPEFLTYFQNEAQLEKSRLLSDRFSAERPKGSFSTLEIQRTEQGDSAMYLCASSLGQSTDTQYFGPGTRLTVL.

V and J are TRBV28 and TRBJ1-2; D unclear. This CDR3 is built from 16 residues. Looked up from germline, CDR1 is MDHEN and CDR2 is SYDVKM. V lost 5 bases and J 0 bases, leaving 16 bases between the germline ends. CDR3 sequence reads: CASSPIELGANYGYTF. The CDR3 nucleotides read TGTGCCAGCAGTCCTATAGAGCTCGGGGCTAACTATGGCTACACCTTC.

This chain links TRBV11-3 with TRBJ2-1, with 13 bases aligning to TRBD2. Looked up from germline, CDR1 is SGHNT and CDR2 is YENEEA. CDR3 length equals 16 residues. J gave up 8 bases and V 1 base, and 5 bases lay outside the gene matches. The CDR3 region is CASSLGTSGRLDEQFF. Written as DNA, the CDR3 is TGTGCCAGCAGCTTAGGGACTAGCGGGAGACTCGATGAGCAGTTCTTC.

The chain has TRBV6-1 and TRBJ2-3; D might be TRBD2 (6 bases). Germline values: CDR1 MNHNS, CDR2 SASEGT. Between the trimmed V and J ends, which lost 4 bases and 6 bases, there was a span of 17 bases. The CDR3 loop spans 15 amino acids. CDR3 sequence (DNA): TGTGCCAGCAGTGGAGGGCAGGAGGGGTTGGATACGCAGTATTTT. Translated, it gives CASSGGQEGLDTQYF.

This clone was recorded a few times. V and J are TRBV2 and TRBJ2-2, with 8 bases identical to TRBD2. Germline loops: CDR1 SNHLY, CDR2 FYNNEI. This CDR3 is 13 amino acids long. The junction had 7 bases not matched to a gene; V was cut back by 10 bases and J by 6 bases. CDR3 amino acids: CATLERESGELFF. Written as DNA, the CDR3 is TGTGCCACCCTCGAGCGGGAGTCCGGGGAGCTGTTTTTT.

In DNA, the CDR3 is TGTGCCAGCAGCCGAGCAGGGGGCGCAAACATTCAGTACTTC. Residues: CASSRAGGANIQYF. This chain links TRBV7-2 with TRBJ2-4; 8 bases are shared with TRBD1. Trimming took 5 bases from V and 6 from J; bases not matched to a gene: 6. Germline V gene sequence: CDR1 SGHTA, CDR2 FQGNSA. The CDR3 extends over 14 amino acids.

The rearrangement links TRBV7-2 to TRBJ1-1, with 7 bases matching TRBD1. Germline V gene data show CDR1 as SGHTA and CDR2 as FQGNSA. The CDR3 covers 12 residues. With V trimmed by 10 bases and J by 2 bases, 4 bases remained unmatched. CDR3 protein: CATWDRNTEAFF. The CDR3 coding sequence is TGTGCCACCTGGGACAGAAACACTGAAGCTTTCTTT.

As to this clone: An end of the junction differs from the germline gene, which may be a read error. The CDR3 sequence: CASSLGMGKNSQYF. The CDR3 DNA reads TGCGCCAGCAGCTTAGGTATGGGCAAAAACAGTCAGTACTTC. The V and J genes are TRBV5-1 and TRBJ2-4; D is ambiguous. The length of the CDR3 is 14 residues. CDR1 and CDR2 (germline): SGHRS, YFSETQ.

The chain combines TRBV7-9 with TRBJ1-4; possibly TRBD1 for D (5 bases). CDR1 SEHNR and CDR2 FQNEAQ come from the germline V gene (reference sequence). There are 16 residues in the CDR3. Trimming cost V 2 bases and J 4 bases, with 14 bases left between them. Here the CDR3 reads CASSLRLAQDNEKLFF. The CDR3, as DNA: TGTGCCAGCAGCTTACGGTTGGCACAGGATAATGAAAAACTGTTTTTT.

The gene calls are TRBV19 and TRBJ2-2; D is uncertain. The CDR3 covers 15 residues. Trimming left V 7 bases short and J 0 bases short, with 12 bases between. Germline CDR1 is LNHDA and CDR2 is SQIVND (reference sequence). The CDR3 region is CASKERRSNTGELFF. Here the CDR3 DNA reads TGTGCCAGTAAGGAACGGCGGTCGAACACCGGGGAGCTGTTTTTT.

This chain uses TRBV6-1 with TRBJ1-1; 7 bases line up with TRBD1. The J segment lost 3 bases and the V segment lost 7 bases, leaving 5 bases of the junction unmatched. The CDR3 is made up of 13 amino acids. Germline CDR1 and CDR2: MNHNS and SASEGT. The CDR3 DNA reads TGTGCCAGCAAACAGGGGAAGGACACTGAAGCTTTCTTT. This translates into CASKQGKDTEAFF.

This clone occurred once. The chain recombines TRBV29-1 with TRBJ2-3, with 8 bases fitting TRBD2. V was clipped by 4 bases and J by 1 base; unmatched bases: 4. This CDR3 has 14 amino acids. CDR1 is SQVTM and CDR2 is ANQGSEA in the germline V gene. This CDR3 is CSVGDSGGTDTQYF. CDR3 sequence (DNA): TGCAGCGTTGGTGATAGCGGGGGCACAGATACGCAGTATTTT.

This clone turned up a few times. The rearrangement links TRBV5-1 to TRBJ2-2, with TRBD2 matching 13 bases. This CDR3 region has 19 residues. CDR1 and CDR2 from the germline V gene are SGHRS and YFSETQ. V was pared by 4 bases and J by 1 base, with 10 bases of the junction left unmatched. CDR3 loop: CASSVLSTSGRGNTGELFF. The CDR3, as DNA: TGCGCCAGCAGCGTCCTATCTACTAGCGGGAGGGGGAACACCGGGGAGCTGTTTTTT.

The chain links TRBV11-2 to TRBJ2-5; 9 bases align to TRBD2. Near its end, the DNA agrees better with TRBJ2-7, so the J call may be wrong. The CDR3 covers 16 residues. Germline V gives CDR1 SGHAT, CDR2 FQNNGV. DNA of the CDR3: TGTGCCAGCAGCCCCGGCCCCACCGGACTAGCGCTCGAGCAGTACTTC. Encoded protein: CASSPGPTGLALEQYF.

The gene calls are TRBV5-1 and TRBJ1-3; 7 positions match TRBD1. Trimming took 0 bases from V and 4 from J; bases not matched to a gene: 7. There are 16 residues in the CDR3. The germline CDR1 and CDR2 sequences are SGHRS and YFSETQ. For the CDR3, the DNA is TGCGCCAGCAGCTTGGCTCCACAGGGGACGGGAAACACCATATATTTT. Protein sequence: CASSLAPQGTGNTIYF.

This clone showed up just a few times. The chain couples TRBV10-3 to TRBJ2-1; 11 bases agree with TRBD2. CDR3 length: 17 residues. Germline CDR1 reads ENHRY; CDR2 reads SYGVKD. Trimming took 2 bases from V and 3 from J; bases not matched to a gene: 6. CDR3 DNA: TGTGCCATCAGTGAGGTGACTAGCGGGACTCTCTACAATGAGCAGTTCTTC. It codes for CAISEVTSGTLYNEQFF.

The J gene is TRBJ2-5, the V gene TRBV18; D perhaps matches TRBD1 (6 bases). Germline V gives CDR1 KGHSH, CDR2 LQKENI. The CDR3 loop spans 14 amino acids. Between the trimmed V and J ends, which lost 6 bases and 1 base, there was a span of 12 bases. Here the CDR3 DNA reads TGTGCCAGCTCGCGTACAGGGACCCAAGAGACCCAGTACTTC. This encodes CASSRTGTQETQYF.

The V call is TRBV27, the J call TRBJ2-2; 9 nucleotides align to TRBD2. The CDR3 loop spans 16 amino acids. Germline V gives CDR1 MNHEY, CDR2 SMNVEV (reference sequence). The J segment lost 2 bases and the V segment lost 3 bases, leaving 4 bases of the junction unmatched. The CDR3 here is CASSFLTSGNTGELFF. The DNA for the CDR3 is TGTGCCAGCAGTTTCCTGACTAGCGGAAACACCGGGGAGCTGTTTTTT.

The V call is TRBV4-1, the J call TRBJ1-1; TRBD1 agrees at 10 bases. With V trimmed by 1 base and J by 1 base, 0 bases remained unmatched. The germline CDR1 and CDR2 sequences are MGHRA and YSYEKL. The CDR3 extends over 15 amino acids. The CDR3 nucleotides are TGCGCCAGCAGCCAAGGGGACAGGGGGAACACTGAAGCTTTCTTT. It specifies CASSQGDRGNTEAFF.

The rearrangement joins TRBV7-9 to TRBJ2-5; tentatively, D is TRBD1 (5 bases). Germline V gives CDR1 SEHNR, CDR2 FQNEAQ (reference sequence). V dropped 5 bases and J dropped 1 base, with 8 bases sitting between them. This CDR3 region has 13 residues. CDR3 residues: CASSQGVQETQYF. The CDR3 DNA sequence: TGTGCCAGCAGCCAGGGCGTCCAAGAGACCCAGTACTTC.

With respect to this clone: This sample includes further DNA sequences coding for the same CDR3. The CDR3 loop is CASSSGSSYEQYF. DNA of the CDR3: TGTGCCAGCAGTAGCGGGAGCTCCTACGAGCAGTACTTC. J is TRBJ2-7 and V is TRBV28, with 8 bases fitting TRBD2. Germline-derived CDR1 and CDR2 are MDHEN and SYDVKM. The CDR3 sequence is 13 residues long. V shed 5 bases and J 0 bases; nucleotides not matched to a gene: 0.

CDR3 sequence: CASSFLLSSYNEQFF. The DNA for the CDR3 is TGTGCCAGCAGCTTTCTCCTGAGCTCCTACAATGAGCAGTTCTTC. V and J are TRBV5-4 and TRBJ2-1, with no clear D. The CDR3 runs 15 residues. Per the germline V gene, CDR1 is SGHNT and CDR2 is YYREEE (reference sequence). Trimming pared 2 bases from V and 0 bases from J, leaving 9 bases between.

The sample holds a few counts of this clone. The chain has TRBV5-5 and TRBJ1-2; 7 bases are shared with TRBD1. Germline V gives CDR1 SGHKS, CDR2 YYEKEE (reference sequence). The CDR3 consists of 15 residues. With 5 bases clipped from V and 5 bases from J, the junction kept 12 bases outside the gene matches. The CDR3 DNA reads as TGTGCCAGCAGTTACACAGGGGAGCCCCTATATGGCTACACCTTC. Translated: CASSYTGEPLYGYTF.

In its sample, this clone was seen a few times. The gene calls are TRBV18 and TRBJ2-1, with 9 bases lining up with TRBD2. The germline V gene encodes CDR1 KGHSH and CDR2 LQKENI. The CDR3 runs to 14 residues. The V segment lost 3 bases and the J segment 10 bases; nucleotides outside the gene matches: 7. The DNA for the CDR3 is TGTGCCAGCTCACCCTCTAGCGGGGACCGAGAGCAGTTCTTC. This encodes CASSPSSGDREQFF.

The CDR3 loop reads CASRRGLDTDTQYF. CDR3 nucleotide sequence: TGTGCCAGCAGGCGGGGACTAGACACAGATACGCAGTATTTT. The chain employs TRBV28 and TRBJ2-3, with 8 bases identical to TRBD2. The junction had 4 bases not matched to a gene; V was cut back by 6 bases and J by 2 bases. There are 14 residues in the CDR3. The germline V gene has CDR1 MDHEN and CDR2 SYDVKM.

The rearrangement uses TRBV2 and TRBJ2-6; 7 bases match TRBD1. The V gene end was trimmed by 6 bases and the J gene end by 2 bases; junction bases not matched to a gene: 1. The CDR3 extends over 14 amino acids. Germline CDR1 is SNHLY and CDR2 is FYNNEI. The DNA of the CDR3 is TGTGCCAGCAGCGACAGGGCTGGGGCCAACGTCCTGACTTTC. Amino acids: CASSDRAGANVLTF.